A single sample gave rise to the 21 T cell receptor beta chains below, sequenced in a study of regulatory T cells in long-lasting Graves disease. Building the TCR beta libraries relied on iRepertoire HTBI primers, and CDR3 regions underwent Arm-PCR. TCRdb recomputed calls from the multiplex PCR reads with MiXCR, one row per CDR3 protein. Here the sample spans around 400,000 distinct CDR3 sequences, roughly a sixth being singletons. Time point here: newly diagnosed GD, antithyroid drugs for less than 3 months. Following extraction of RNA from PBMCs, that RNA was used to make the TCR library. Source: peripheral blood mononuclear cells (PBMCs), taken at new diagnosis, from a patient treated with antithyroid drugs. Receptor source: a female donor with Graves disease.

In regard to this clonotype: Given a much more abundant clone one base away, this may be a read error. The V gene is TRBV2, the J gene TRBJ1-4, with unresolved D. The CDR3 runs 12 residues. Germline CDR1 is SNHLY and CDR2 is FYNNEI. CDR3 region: CACSEAGEKLFF. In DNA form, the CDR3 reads TGTGCCTGCAGTGAAGCGGGCGAAAAACTGTTTTTT. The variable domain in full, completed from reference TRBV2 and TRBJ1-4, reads EPEVTQTPSHQVTQMGQEVILRCVPISNHLYFYWYRQILGQKVEFLVSFYNNEISEKSEIFDDQFSVERPDGSNFTLKIRSTKLEDSAMYFCACSEAGEKLFFGSGTQLSVL.

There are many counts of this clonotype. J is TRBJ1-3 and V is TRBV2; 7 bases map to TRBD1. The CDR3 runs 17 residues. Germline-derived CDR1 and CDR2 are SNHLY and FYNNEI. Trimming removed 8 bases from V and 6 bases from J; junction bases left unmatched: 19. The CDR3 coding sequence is TGTGCCAGCCGACGGGACAGCCTTTGGATAGTCCAAAACACCATATATTTT. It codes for CASRRDSLWIVQNTIYF.

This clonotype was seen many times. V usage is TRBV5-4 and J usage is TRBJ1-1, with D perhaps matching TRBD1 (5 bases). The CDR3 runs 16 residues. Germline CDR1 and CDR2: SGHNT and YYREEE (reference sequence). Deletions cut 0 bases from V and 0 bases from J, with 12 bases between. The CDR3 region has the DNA TGTGCCAGCAGCTTGGGGGGCGGAGGGGTGAACACTGAAGCTTTCTTT. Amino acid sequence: CASSLGGGGVNTEAFF.

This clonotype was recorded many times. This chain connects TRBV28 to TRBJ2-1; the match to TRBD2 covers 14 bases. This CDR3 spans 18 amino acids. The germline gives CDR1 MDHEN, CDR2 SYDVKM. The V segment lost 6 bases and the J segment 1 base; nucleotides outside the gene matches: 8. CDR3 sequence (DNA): TGTGCCAGCAGCCTGGGACTAGCGGGAGTAGGGTCCTACAATGAGCAGTTCTTC. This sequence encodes CASSLGLAGVGSYNEQFF.

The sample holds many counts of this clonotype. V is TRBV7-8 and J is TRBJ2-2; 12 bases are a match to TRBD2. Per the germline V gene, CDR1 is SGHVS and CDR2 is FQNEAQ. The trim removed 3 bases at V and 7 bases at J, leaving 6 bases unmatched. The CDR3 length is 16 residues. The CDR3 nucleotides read TGTGCCAGCAGCTTGGGGACTAGCGGGCGACACGGGGAGCTGTTTTTT. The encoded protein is CASSLGTSGRHGELFF.

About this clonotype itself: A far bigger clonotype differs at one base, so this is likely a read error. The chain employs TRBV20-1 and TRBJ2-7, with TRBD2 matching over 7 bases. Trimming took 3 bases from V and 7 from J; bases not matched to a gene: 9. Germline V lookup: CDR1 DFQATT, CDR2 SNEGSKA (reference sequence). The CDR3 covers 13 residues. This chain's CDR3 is CSARGGDGNEQYF. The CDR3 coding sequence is TGCAGTGCTAGGGGAGGGGACGGGAATGAGCAGTACTTC.

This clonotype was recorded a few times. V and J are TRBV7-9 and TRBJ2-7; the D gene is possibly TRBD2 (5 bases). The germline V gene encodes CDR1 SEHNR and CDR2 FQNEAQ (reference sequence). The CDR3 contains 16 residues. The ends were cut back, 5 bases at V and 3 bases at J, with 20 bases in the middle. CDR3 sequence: CASSPNRDLFYYEQYF. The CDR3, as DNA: TGTGCCAGCAGCCCCAATCGGGATCTATTCTACTACGAGCAGTACTTC.

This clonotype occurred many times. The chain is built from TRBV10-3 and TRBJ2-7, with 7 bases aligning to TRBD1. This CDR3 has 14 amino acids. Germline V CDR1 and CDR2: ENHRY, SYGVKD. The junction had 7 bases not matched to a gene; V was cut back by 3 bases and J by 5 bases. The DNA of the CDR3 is TGTGCCATCAGTGAAACCGGGACAGTAAACGAGCAGTACTTC. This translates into CAISETGTVNEQYF.

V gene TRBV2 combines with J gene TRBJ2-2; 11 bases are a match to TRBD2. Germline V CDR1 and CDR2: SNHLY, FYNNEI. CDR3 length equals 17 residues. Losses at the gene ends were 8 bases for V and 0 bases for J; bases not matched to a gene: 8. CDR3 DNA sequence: TGTGCCAGCGGGGGGGCTAGCGGGGGGTCGAACACCGGGGAGCTGTTTTTT. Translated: CASGGASGGSNTGELFF. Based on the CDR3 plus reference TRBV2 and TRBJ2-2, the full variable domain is EPEVTQTPSHQVTQMGQEVILRCVPISNHLYFYWYRQILGQKVEFLVSFYNNEISEKSEIFDDQFSVERPDGSNFTLKIRSTKLEDSAMYFCASGGASGGSNTGELFFGEGSRLTVL.

The CDR3 here is CASSEETGDEQFF. The CDR3 nucleotides read TGTGCCAGCAGTGAAGAAACAGGGGATGAGCAGTTCTTC. The chain combines TRBV2 with TRBJ2-1; TRBD1 aligns across 7 bases. J was trimmed by 8 bases and V by 1 base; bases with no gene match: 2. CDR1 is SNHLY and CDR2 is FYNNEI in the germline V gene. The length of the CDR3 is 13 residues.

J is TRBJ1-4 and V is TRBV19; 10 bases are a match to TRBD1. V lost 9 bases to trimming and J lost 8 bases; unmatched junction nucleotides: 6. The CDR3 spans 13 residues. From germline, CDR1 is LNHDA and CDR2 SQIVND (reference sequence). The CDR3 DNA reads TGTGCCAGCATGGACAGGGGGAGCGAAAAACTGTTTTTT. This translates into CASMDRGSEKLFF.

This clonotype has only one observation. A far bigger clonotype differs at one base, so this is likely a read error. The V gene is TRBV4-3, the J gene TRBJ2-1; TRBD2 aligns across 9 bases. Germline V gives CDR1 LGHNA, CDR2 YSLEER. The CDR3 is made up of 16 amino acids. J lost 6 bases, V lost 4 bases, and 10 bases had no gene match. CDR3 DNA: TGCGCCAGCAGCCTAGTAAGGCGGGGGGGGACCAATGAGCAGTTCTTC. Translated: CASSLVRRGGTNEQFF.

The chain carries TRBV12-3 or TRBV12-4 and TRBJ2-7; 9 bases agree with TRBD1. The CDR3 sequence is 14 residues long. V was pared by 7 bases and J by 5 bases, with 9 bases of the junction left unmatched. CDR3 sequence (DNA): TGTGCCAGCACGGCGGGGACAGGGATCCACGAGCAGTACTTC. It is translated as CASTAGTGIHEQYF.

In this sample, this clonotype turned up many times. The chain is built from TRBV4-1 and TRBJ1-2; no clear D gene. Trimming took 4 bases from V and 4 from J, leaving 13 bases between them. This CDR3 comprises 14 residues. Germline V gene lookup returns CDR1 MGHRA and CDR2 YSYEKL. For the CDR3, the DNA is TGCGCCAGCAGCCCAATTGGGAAAACCTATGGCTACACCTTC. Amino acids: CASSPIGKTYGYTF.

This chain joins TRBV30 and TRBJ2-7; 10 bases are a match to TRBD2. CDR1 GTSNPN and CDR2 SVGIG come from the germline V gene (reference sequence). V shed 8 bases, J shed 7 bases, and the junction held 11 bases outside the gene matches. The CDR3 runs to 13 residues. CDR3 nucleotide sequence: TGTGCCACCTCCCCTAGCGGGAGTAAGGAGCAGTACTTC. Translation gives CATSPSGSKEQYF.

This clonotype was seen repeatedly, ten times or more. CDR3 nucleotides: TGTGCCAGCAGCGTAGACGGTTGGGGAGATACGCAGTATTTT. It is translated as CASSVDGWGDTQYF. This chain joins TRBV9 and TRBJ2-3; D is unresolved. V was pared by 0 bases and J by 5 bases, with 10 bases between. The CDR3 is 14 residues long. In germline, CDR1 is SGDLS, CDR2 YYNGEE.

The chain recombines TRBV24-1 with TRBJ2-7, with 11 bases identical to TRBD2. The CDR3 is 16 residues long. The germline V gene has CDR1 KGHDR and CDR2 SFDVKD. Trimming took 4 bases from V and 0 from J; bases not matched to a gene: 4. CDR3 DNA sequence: TGTGCCACCAGTGACCCCGGGACTAGCGGCTCCTACGAGCAGTACTTC. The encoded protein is CATSDPGTSGSYEQYF.

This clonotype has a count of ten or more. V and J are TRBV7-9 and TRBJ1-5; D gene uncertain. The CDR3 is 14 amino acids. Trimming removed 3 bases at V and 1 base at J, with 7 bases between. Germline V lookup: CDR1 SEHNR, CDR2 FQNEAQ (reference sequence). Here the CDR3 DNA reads TGTGCCAGCAGCTTCACAGCGAGCAATCAGCCCCAGCATTTT. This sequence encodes CASSFTASNQPQHF.

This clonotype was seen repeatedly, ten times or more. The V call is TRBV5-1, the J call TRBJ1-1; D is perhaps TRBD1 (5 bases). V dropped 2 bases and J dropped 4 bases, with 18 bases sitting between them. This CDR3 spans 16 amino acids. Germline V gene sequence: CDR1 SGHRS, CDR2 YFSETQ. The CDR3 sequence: CASSFDQRGESTEAFF. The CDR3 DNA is TGCGCCAGCAGCTTCGATCAAAGGGGCGAGAGCACTGAAGCTTTCTTT.

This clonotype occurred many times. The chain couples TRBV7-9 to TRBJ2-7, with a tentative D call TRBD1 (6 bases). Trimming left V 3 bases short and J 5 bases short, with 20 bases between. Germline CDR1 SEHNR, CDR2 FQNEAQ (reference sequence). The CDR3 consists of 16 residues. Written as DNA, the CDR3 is TGTGCCAGCAGCTTGGGAACAGGGATAATTGGGGACGAGCAGTACTTC. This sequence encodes CASSLGTGIIGDEQYF. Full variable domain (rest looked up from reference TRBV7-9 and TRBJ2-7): DTGVSQNPRHKITKRGQNVTFRCDPISEHNRLYWYRQTLGQGPEFLTYFQNEAQLEKSRLLSDRFSAERPKGSFSTLEIQRTEQGDSAMYLCASSLGTGIIGDEQYFGPGTRLTVT.

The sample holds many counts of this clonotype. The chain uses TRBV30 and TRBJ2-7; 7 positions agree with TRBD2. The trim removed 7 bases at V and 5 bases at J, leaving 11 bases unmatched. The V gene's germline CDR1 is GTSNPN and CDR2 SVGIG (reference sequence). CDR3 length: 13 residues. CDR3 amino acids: CAFRREGSHEQYF. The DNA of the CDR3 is TGTGCCTTTCGGAGGGAGGGGTCCCACGAGCAGTACTTC.